This T cell receptor (beta chain) appears in the sequencing data of a study of molecular identifiers for immune sequencing clone quantification. Study context: In the replicates, RNA derived from roughly 20,000 or 100,000 naive CD8 cells was divided into five parts, and four were sequenced.

MiXCR was run by TCRdb on the PCR reads, yielding one entry per CDR3 protein. The profile shows more than 550,000 distinct CDR3 sequences, approximately 24% of them singletons. Germline CDR1 reads LNHDA; CDR2 reads SQIVND (reference sequence). This CDR3 has 12 amino acids. V lost 5 bases, J lost 6 bases, and 11 bases lay in between. Based on a CD8+CD4-CCR7+CD45RA+ profile, naive CD8 T cells were sorted. As to this clonotype: Its antigen is currently unknown.

General study points: Under 1% of molecules in naive cells, but over 99% of effector molecules, belonged to clones above 20 RNA copies.

The receptor's source is a human donor in good health. Some libraries in this study had Jurkat cell RNA spiked in. The chain recombines TRBV19 with TRBJ2-7; maybe TRBD1 (6 bases). Material: naive CD8+ T cells from blood, with Jurkat cell RNA spiked in. Subset of the sample: FACS-sorted CD8+CD4-CCR7+CD45RA+ naive T cells. This CDR3 reads CASSFGQSEQYF. CDR3 DNA: TGTGCCAGTAGTTTTGGACAGTCCGAGCAGTACTTC.